The 27 T cell receptor beta chains in this list originate from one sample, sequenced in a study of beta chain features in type 1 diabetes. Study observations and caveats: For Type 1 diabetes patients, all four CD4+ subsets carried TCRB CDR3s that were moderately but significantly shorter.

All of the isolated RNA was reverse transcribed, so expressed TCRB transcripts were sequenced. The repertoire was sequenced with immunoSEQ multiplex PCR; TCRdb's copy has only in-frame clones and lacks some. Altogether roughly 53,000 clones are present, 35% to 50% being singletons, with the ten largest covering less than 1.5%. For these TCRs, the target antigens are not known. Material: Tregs from blood. The receptors stem from a man aged 30 to 45 with type 1 diabetes.

This clone was counted only a few times. The chain links TRBV4-1 to TRBJ2-3, with 8 bases matching TRBD2. This CDR3 is built from 14 residues. After removal of 1 base from V and 8 bases from J, the junction contained 5 bases not matched to a gene. Germline values: CDR1 MGHRA, CDR2 YSYEKL. In DNA form, the CDR3 reads TGCGCCAGCAGCCAAGTCTCAGCGGGGGTTACGCAGTATTTT. Protein product: CASSQVSAGVTQYF.

The chain recombines TRBV6-5 with TRBJ2-5, with D possibly matching TRBD1 (5 bases). The end of the DNA aligns better with TRBJ2-7, so the J call may be wrong. The CDR3 is 14 residues long. Germline V CDR1 and CDR2: MNHEY, SVGAGI. The CDR3 nucleotides are TGTGCCAGCAGTATCGGACACGAATCCTACGAGCAGTACTTC. Its translation is CASSIGHESYEQYF.

The V and J genes are TRBV6-6 and TRBJ1-6, with 7 bases aligning to TRBD1. The CDR3 covers 16 residues. Germline CDR1 reads MNHNY; CDR2 reads SVGAGI (reference sequence). The V and J ends lost 5 bases and 1 base, in that order; junction bases with no gene match: 5. This CDR3 reads CASSVTGISYNSPLHF. The CDR3 nucleotides read TGTGCCAGCAGTGTGACAGGGATATCCTATAATTCACCCCTCCACTTT.

The rearrangement joins TRBV18 to TRBJ2-1; D perhaps matches TRBD2 (5 bases). The length of the CDR3 is 15 residues. Trimming took 2 bases from V and 7 from J, leaving 15 bases between them. Germline lookup yields CDR1 KGHSH and CDR2 LQKENI. The DNA for the CDR3 is TGTGCCAGCTCACCAGCTCTAGCTGCACATAATGAGCAGTTCTTC. Its translation is CASSPALAAHNEQFF.

The rearrangement links TRBV7-6 to TRBJ2-2; no definite D call. The V end was cut by 2 bases, the J end by 0 bases, with 16 bases between. In germline, CDR1 is SGHVS, CDR2 FNYEAQ. This CDR3 contains 18 residues. Written as DNA, the CDR3 is TGTGCCAGCAGCTTATCTCCTTTGGAGCCAGCGAACACCGGGGAGCTGTTTTTT. Its protein is CASSLSPLEPANTGELFF.

The chain is built from TRBV5-1 and TRBJ2-3; perhaps TRBD1 as D (5 bases). Trimming pared 6 bases from V and 0 bases from J, leaving 11 bases between. Looked up from germline, CDR1 is SGHRS and CDR2 is YFSETQ. This CDR3 is built from 14 residues. In DNA form, the CDR3 reads TGCGCCAGCACCTGGGGCGGCAGCACAGATACGCAGTATTTT. Its protein product is CASTWGGSTDTQYF.

The chain joins TRBV2 to TRBJ2-1; weak D call: TRBD2 (7 bases). The length of the CDR3 is 13 residues. The ends were cut back, 6 bases at V and 7 bases at J, with 13 bases in the middle. Germline lookup yields CDR1 SNHLY and CDR2 FYNNEI. CDR3 residues: CASSRTAGNEQFF. The CDR3 DNA reads TGTGCCAGCAGCAGGACAGCGGGGAATGAGCAGTTCTTC.

The chain joins TRBV7-9 to TRBJ1-3; D is unresolved. The germline V and J ends were trimmed by 1 base and 0 bases, with 4 bases remaining between them. Germline assignment: CDR1 SEHNR and CDR2 FQNEAQ (reference sequence). CDR3 length equals 14 residues. The CDR3 DNA reads TGTGCCAGCAGCTTAGGCGCCTCTGGAAACACCATATATTTT. This translates into CASSLGASGNTIYF. The entire variable domain, with the rest obtained from reference TRBV7-9 and TRBJ1-3, is as follows: DTGVSQNPRHKITKRGQNVTFRCDPISEHNRLYWYRQTLGQGPEFLTYFQNEAQLEKSRLLSDRFSAERPKGSFSTLEIQRTEQGDSAMYLCASSLGASGNTIYFGEGSWLTVV.

The rearrangement joins TRBV2 to TRBJ2-1; TRBD2 matches 7 bases. This CDR3 has 14 residues. Germline values: CDR1 SNHLY, CDR2 FYNNEI. V was clipped by 11 bases and J by 0 bases; unmatched bases: 7. CDR3 region: CASRGGSSYNEQFF. CDR3 nucleotides: TGTGCCTCCCGCGGGGGAAGCTCCTACAATGAGCAGTTCTTC.

Only a few counts were recorded for this clone. The chain employs TRBV5-1 and TRBJ2-5; D call uncertain. V lost 2 bases to trimming and J lost 0 bases, with 8 bases between them. The CDR3 extends over 14 amino acids. Germline CDR1 and CDR2: SGHRS and YFSETQ. The CDR3 nucleotides read TGCGCCAGCAGCTTTGGGCTCTACCAAGAGACCCAGTACTTC. Protein product: CASSFGLYQETQYF.

This chain uses TRBV6-1 with TRBJ2-5; TRBD1 matches 7 bases. This CDR3 is built from 15 residues. CDR1 MNHNS and CDR2 SASEGT come from the germline V gene. The V and J ends lost 5 bases and 3 bases, in that order; junction bases with no gene match: 9. The CDR3, as DNA: TGTGCCAGCAGTCCACAGGGGAGTTGGAAAGAGACCCAGTACTTC. Translating it yields CASSPQGSWKETQYF.

The gene calls are TRBV28 and TRBJ2-1; TRBD2 might be the D (5 bases). This CDR3 spans 13 amino acids. Germline loops: CDR1 MDHEN, CDR2 SYDVKM. V was pared by 6 bases and J by 7 bases, with 13 bases between. CDR3 DNA sequence: TGTGCCAGCAGGGAGGAAGGAAGAAATGAGCAGTTCTTC. Amino acid sequence: CASREEGRNEQFF.

This clone came up a few times. The V gene is TRBV23-1, the J gene TRBJ2-7; TRBD2 is a possible D gene (6 bases). TRBV23-1 is identified as an open reading frame with a role that is uncertain. Trimming left V 0 bases short and J 3 bases short, with 18 bases between. The CDR3 extends over 17 amino acids. The CDR3: CASSQSLIRGTDYEQYF. The CDR3 nucleotides are TGCGCCAGCAGTCAATCGCTCATTCGGGGGACGGACTACGAGCAGTACTTC.

J is TRBJ1-2 and V is TRBV7-9; 11 bases align to TRBD1. This CDR3 has 16 residues. The germline gives CDR1 SEHNR, CDR2 FQNEAQ (reference sequence). J lost 0 bases, V lost 5 bases, and 5 bases had no gene match. The CDR3 loop is CASSRDRGIANYGYTF. CDR3 DNA: TGTGCCAGCAGCCGGGACAGGGGGATAGCTAACTATGGCTACACCTTC.

This clone showed up just a few times. This sequence joins TRBV28 and TRBJ2-2, with a weak D call TRBD1 (6 bases). The CDR3 is made up of 16 amino acids. Trimming removed 5 bases at V and 5 bases at J, with 18 bases between. CDR1 and CDR2 (germline): MDHEN, SYDVKM. This chain's CDR3 is CASSLDTGSRTGELFF. The CDR3 DNA reads TGTGCCAGCAGTCTAGATACAGGGTCGAGGACCGGGGAGCTGTTTTTT.

V gene TRBV11-2 combines with J gene TRBJ2-1; D perhaps matches TRBD2 (6 bases). Looked up from germline, CDR1 is SGHAT and CDR2 is FQNNGV. CDR3 length: 16 amino acids. V was trimmed by 1 base and J by 2 bases, leaving 12 bases between them. CDR3 region: CASSLGWSSAYNEQFF. CDR3 sequence (DNA): TGTGCCAGCAGCTTAGGGTGGTCTAGCGCCTACAATGAGCAGTTCTTC.

V gene TRBV14 combines with J gene TRBJ2-1, with D perhaps matching TRBD2 (5 bases). This CDR3 is built from 14 residues. Deletions cut 4 bases from V and 5 bases from J, with 12 bases between. The germline V gene encodes CDR1 SGHDN and CDR2 FVKESK. As DNA, the CDR3 is TGTGCCAGCAGCCCCTGGTACGGGGACAATGAGCAGTTCTTC. It codes for CASSPWYGDNEQFF.

In this sample, this clone turned up a few times. The J gene is TRBJ2-2, the V gene TRBV6-1; 7 bases align to TRBD2. V lost 0 bases and J lost 0; bases outside the gene matches: 10. This CDR3 spans 19 amino acids. The germline gives CDR1 MNHNS, CDR2 SASEGT. The CDR3 DNA is TGTGCCAGCAGTGAAGCGCGGAGGGACTATCTCGCGAACACCGGGGAGCTGTTTTTT. Its translation: CASSEARRDYLANTGELFF.

To note about this clone: The junction departs from germline at one end; a sequencing error may be responsible. The chain carries TRBV7-9 and TRBJ1-6; tentatively, D is TRBD1 (5 bases). The CDR3 length is 14 residues. Germline CDR1 and CDR2: SEHNR and FQNEAQ (reference sequence). CDR3 loop: CGSSSQGGNSPLHF. CDR3 coding DNA: TGTGGCAGCAGCTCGCAGGGCGGAAATTCACCCCTCCACTTT.

The CDR3 loop reads CASSQEAGGNEQFF. The CDR3 DNA reads TGCGCCAGCAGCCAAGAGGCGGGGGGCAATGAGCAGTTCTTC. The chain links TRBV4-1 to TRBJ2-1; 8 nucleotides line up with TRBD2. Germline V gene data show CDR1 as MGHRA and CDR2 as YSYEKL. CDR3 length: 14 amino acids. The trim removed 0 bases at V and 6 bases at J, leaving 1 base unmatched.

The CDR3 DNA reads as TGTGCCAGTAGTATAAAGGGAGTGAACACTGAAGCTTTCTTT. It translates to CASSIKGVNTEAFF. This chain links TRBV19 with TRBJ1-1; no definite D call. The V gene's germline CDR1 is LNHDA and CDR2 SQIVND (reference sequence). Trimming removed 2 bases at V and 0 bases at J, with 7 bases between. This CDR3 spans 14 amino acids.

This clone turned up a few times. The V and J genes are TRBV7-2 and TRBJ2-7; 9 positions agree with TRBD2. CDR3 size: 14 residues. Germline V gives CDR1 SGHTA, CDR2 FQGNSA. V lost 1 base, J lost 4 bases, and 2 bases stayed unmatched. CDR3 sequence reads: CASSLVSGSYEQYF. The CDR3 nucleotides are TGTGCCAGCAGCTTAGTTAGCGGGAGTTACGAGCAGTACTTC.

The rearrangement links TRBV5-1 to TRBJ2-1; 8 nucleotides match TRBD2. The CDR3 is 14 amino acids. V shed 3 bases, J shed 8 bases, and the junction held 7 bases outside the gene matches. Germline V gene data show CDR1 as SGHRS and CDR2 as YFSETQ. DNA of the CDR3: TGCGCCAGCAGCTCGCAAAGCGGGAGTTATGAGCAGTTCTTC. This sequence encodes CASSSQSGSYEQFF.

There are a few counts of this clone. The chain links TRBV4-1 to TRBJ1-6, with 9 positions matching TRBD1. The length of the CDR3 is 15 residues. The germline gives CDR1 MGHRA, CDR2 YSYEKL. The ends lost 4 bases at V and 8 bases at J; junction bases unmatched: 6. The CDR3 reads CASSLEGQGYSPLHF. CDR3 bases: TGCGCCAGCAGCCTTGAAGGACAGGGGTATTCACCCCTCCACTTT.

The V call is TRBV20-1, the J call TRBJ1-1; no definite D call. The germline V and J ends were trimmed by 7 bases and 1 base, with 7 bases remaining between them. This CDR3 is 11 amino acids long. The germline V gene has CDR1 DFQATT and CDR2 SNEGSKA (reference sequence). The CDR3: CSVEGNTEAFF. Written as DNA, the CDR3 is TGCAGTGTAGAGGGGAACACTGAAGCTTTCTTT.

By sample fraction, this clone is medium-sized. The CDR3 DNA sequence: TGTGCCATCAGTGAGTCTAGCGTCCCCAATGAGCAGTTCTTC. Residues: CAISESSVPNEQFF. The chain is built from TRBV10-3 and TRBJ2-1; D perhaps matches TRBD2 (5 bases). V shed 0 bases and J shed 6 bases, with 9 bases lying between them. The CDR3 has 14 residues. Per germline, CDR1 ENHRY and CDR2 SYGVKD.

The chain carries TRBV5-1 and TRBJ2-1; TRBD1 aligns across 10 bases. Germline CDR1 is SGHRS and CDR2 is YFSETQ. The length of the CDR3 is 14 residues. V lost 5 bases, J lost 8 bases, and 7 bases stayed unmatched. The CDR3 nucleotides are TGCGCCAGCAGTTATGACAGGGGGCGCGATGAGCAGTTCTTC. This translates into CASSYDRGRDEQFF.